This TCR beta chain was found in a study of regulatory T cells in long-lasting Graves disease. Study-wide results and caveats: The study examined only peripheral blood, not thyroid tissue.

There are a few counts of this clonotype. Antigen specificity is unknown. Time point reported: newly diagnosed GD, antithyroid drugs for less than 3 months. PBMCs were the source of the RNA used for TCR sequencing. CDR1 and CDR2 from the germline V gene are SGDLS and YYNGEE. With 0 bases removed from V and 1 base from J, the gap between germline ends came to 19 bases. The CDR3 runs to 18 residues. Arm-PCR of CDR3 regions and iRepertoire HTBI primers were the basis on which TCR beta libraries were built. Using its own MiXCR run on the multiplex PCR reads, TCRdb lists one record per CDR3 protein. The table has some 410,000 distinct CDR3 sequences, over 15% seen once. The data also belong to a second study, concerning T cells in Graves' hyperthyroidism and ophthalmopathy.

The receptor's source is a woman aged 30 to 39 with Graves disease. This chain links TRBV9 with TRBJ1-1; weak D call: TRBD1 (6 bases). This specimen was peripheral blood mononuclear cells (PBMCs), taken at new diagnosis, from a patient treated with antithyroid drugs. The CDR3 region has the DNA TGTGCCAGCAGCGTAGAGGGAAGGGGGACTTTACAGAACACTGAAGCTTTCTTT. This codes for CASSVEGRGTLQNTEAFF.